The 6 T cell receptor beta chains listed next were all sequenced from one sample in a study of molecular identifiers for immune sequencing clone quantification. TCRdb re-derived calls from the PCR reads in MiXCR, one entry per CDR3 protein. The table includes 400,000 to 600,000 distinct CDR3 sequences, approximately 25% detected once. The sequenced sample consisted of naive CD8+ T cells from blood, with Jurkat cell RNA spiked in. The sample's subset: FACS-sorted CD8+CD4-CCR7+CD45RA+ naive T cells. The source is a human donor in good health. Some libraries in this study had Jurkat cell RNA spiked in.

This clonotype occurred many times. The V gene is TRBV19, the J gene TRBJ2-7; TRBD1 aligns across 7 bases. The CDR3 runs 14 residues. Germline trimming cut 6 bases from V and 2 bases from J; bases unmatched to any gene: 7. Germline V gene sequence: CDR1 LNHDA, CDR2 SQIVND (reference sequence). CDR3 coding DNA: TGTGCCAGTAGACCGGGACAGAACGCCTACGAGCAGTACTTC. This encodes CASRPGQNAYEQYF.

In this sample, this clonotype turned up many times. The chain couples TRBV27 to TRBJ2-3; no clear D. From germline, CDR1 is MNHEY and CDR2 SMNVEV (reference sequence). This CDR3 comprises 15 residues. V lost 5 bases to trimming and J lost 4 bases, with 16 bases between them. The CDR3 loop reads CASSPLSPGADTQYF. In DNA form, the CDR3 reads TGTGCCAGCAGTCCCTTGAGCCCCGGTGCAGATACGCAGTATTTT.

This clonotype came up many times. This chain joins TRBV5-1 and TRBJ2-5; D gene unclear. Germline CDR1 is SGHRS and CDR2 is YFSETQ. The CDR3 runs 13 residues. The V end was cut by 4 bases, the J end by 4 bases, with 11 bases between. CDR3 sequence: CASSIDRGETQYF. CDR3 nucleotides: TGCGCCAGCAGCATCGACCGTGGAGAGACCCAGTACTTC.

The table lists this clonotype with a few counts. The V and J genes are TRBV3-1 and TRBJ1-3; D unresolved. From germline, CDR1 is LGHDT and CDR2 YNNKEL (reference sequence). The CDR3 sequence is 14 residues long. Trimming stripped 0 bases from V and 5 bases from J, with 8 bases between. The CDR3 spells CASSQEVERNTIYF. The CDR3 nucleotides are TGTGCCAGCAGCCAAGAAGTTGAGAGAAACACCATATATTTT.

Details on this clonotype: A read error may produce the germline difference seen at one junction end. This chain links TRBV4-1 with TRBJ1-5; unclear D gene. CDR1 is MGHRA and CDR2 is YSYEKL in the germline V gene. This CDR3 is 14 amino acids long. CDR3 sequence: CASNQDRAEQPQHF. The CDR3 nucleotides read TGCGCCAGCAACCAAGATCGGGCAGAACAGCCCCAGCATTTT.

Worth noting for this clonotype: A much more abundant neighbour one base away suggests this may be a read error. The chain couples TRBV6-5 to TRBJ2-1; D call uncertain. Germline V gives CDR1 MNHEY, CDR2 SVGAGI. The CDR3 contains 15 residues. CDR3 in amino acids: CVSSYGRISYNEQFF. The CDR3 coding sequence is TGTGTCAGCAGTTACGGACGGATCTCCTACAATGAGCAGTTCTTC.